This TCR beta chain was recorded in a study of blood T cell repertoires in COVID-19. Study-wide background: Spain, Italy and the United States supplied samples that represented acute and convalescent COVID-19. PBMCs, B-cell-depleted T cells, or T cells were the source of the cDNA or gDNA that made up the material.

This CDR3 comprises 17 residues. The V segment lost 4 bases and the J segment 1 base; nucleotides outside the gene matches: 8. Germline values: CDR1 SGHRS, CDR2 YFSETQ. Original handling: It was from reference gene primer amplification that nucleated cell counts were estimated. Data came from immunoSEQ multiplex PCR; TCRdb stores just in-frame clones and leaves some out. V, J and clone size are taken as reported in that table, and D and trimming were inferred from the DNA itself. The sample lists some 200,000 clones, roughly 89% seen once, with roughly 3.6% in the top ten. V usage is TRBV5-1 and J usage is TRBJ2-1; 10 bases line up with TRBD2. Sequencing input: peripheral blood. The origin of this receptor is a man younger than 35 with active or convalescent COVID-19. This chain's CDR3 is CASSPTTSGASYNEQFF. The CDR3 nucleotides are TGCGCCAGCAGCCCGACTACTAGCGGGGCGTCCTACAATGAGCAGTTCTTC.